This T cell receptor (beta chain) was recovered during a study of T cell repertoires in cytomegalovirus infection (dated by TCRdb to between 2018 and 2021). Background for the entire study: Peptide stimulations targeted recently identified HLA-C-restricted CMV epitopes, whose presentation resists viral immunomodulation, together with well-studied HLA-B-restricted epitopes. Because public TCR beta signatures pointed to carriage of CMV infection together with the matching HLA type, the HLA type of each donor mattered for the analysis.

Comments on this clonotype: Its antigen remains undetermined. One end of the junction does not line up with germline, which may come from a read error.

What the study reported, not specific to this receptor: The ex vivo response was dominated by HLA-C-restricted CMV-specific TCR beta clonotypes, which also provided the single most frequent clonotype in two of eight donors. In both this cohort and an independent cohort of some 370 donors, the cumulative frequency of public TCR beta family members distinguished carriers of CMV infection plus the relevant HLA type.

CDR1 and CDR2 are drawn from the germline V gene: MGHRA, YSYEKL. Reading from cysteine to phenylalanine, the CDR3 counts 13 amino acids. Kept here is only the CDR3 DNA, which spans 39 bases and is read in frame from base 1. The sample's treatment or condition label, in plain terms: in vitro stimulation with specific CMV peptide epitopes to enrich CMV-specific T cells. Instrument on record: Illumina HiSeq 1500. TCRdb reprocessing: public reads trimmed at Q25 with fastp, clones called with MiXCR, in-frame beta chains kept. Duplicate CDR3 protein sequences are folded into a single record with the most common DNA and genes. The sample yields around 540,000 distinct CDR3 sequences; 25% to 35% were counted once. Together, the top ten hold 17% of the sample.

The chain was built from TRBV4-1 and TRBJ2-4; the D segment cannot be called with confidence. This sequence originates from a human donor in good health (CMV status not recorded). Some clones in this sample may be carry-over from other donors' samples. The sequencing here drew on cultured PBMCs, taken from culture after CMV antigen stimulation. Read as DNA, the sequence is TGTGCCAGCAGCCAAGATCGCGGAAACATTCAGTACTTC. Its protein is CASSQDRGNIQYF.